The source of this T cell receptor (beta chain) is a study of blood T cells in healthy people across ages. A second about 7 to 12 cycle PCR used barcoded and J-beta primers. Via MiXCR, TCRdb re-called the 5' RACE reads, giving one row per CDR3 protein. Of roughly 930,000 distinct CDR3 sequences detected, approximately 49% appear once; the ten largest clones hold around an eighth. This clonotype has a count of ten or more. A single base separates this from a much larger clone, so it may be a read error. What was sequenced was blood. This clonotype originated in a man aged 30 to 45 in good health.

The CDR3 is CASSASGMDYNEQYF. The DNA of the CDR3 is TGCGCCAGCAGCGCTAGCGGTATGGATTACAATGAGCAGTACTTC. The rearrangement links TRBV5-1 to TRBJ2-1, with 7 bases lining up with TRBD2. The J call may be mistaken, given a closer DNA end match to TRBJ2-7. Per germline, CDR1 SGHRS and CDR2 YFSETQ. There are 15 residues in the CDR3.